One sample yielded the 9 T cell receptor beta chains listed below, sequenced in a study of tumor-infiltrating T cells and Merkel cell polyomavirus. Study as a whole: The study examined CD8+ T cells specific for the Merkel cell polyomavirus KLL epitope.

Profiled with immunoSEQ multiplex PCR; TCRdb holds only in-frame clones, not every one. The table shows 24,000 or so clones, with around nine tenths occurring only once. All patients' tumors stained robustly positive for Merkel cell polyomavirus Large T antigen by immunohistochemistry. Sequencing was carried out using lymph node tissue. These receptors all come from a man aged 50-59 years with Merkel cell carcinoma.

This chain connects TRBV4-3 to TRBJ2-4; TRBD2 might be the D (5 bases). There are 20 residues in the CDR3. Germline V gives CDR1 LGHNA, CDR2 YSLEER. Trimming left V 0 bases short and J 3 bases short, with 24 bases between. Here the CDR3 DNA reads TGCGCCAGCAGCCAAGATCCCCCAGCGATAACCGGGGTATTCAAAAACATTCAGTACTTC. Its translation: CASSQDPPAITGVFKNIQYF.

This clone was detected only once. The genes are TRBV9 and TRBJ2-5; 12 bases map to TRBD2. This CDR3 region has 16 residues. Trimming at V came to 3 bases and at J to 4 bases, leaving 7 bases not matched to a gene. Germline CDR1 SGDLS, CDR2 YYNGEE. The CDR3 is CASSEWASGRGETQYF. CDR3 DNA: TGTGCCAGCAGCGAGTGGGCTAGCGGGAGGGGAGAGACCCAGTACTTC.

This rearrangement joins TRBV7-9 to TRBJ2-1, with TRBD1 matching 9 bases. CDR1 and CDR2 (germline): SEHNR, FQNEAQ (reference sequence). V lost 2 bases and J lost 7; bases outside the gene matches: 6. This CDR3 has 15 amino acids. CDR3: CASSLTGGKGNEQFF. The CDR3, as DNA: TGTGCCAGCAGCTTAACAGGGGGCAAAGGGAATGAGCAGTTCTTC.

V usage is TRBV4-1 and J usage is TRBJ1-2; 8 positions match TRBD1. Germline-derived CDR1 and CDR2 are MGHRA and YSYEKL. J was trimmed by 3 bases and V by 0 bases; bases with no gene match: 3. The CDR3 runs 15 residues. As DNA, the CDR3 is TGCGCCAGCAGCCAAGATGGACAGGGAGACTATGGCTACACCTTC. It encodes CASSQDGQGDYGYTF.

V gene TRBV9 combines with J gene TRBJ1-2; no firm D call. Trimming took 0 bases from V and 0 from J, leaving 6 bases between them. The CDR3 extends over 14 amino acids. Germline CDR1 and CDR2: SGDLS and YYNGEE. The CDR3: CASSVGLANYGYTF. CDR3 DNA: TGTGCCAGCAGCGTAGGCTTAGCTAACTATGGCTACACCTTC.

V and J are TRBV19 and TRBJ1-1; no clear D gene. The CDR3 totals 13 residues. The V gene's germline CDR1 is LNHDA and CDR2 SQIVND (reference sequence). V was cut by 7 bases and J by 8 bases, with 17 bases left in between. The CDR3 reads CASIVSGRSEAFF. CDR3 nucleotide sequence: TGTGCCAGTATTGTCAGTGGGAGGTCCGAAGCTTTCTTT.

The CDR3 DNA is TGCAGCGCATCGGGGACAGCCATCTACGAGCAGTACTTC. This translates into CSASGTAIYEQYF. The rearrangement joins TRBV29-1 to TRBJ2-7, with 7 bases identical to TRBD1. This CDR3 comprises 13 residues. The germline CDR1 and CDR2 sequences are SQVTM and ANQGSEA. J lost 3 bases, V lost 7 bases, and 9 bases had no gene match.

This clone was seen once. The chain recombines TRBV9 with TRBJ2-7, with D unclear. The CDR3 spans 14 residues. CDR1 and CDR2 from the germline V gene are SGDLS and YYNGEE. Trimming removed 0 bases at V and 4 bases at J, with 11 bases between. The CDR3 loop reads CASSVGALAYEQYF. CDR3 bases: TGTGCCAGCAGCGTAGGGGCACTCGCTTACGAGCAGTACTTC.

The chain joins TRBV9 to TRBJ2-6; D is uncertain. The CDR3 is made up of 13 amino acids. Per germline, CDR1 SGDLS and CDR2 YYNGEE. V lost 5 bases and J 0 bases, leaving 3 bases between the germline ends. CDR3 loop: CASRRSGANVLTF. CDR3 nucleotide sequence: TGTGCCAGCAGGCGCTCTGGGGCCAACGTCCTGACTTTC.